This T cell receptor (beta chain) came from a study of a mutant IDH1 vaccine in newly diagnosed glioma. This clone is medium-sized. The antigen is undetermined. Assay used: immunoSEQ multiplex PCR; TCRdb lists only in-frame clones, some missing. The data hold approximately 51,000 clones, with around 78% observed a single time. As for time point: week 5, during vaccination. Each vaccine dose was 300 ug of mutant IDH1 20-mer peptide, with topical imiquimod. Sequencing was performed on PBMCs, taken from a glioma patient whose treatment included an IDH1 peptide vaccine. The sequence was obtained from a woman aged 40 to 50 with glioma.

The chain's CDR3 is CASSSAWGTDSEQYF. CDR3 in DNA: TGTGCCAGCAGTTCCGCCTGGGGGACAGACAGCGAGCAGTACTTC. The J gene is TRBJ2-7, the V gene TRBV27; 7 bases align to TRBD1. There are 15 residues in the CDR3. Germline lookup yields CDR1 MNHEY and CDR2 SMNVEV (reference sequence). The ends lost 4 bases at V and 6 bases at J; junction bases unmatched: 12.